The 23 T cell receptor beta chains reported below all come from one sample, sequenced in a study of technical replicates of blood from four donors. The data were produced by immunoSEQ multiplex PCR, yet TCRdb's version contains in-frame clones alone and is incomplete. The data show just over 75,000 clones, 85% to 95% seen once. The sequenced material came from T cells isolated from PBMCs. The origin of the receptors is a human donor in good health.

The rearrangement uses TRBV30 and TRBJ2-7, with D unclear. This CDR3 is built from 12 residues. Germline CDR1 is GTSNPN and CDR2 is SVGIG (reference sequence). V was shortened by 1 base and J by 4 bases, with 8 bases between the two germline ends. CDR3 loop: CAWSGFGYEQYF. The CDR3 bases are TGTGCCTGGAGTGGGTTCGGGTACGAGCAGTACTTC.

This rearrangement joins TRBV4-1 to TRBJ1-5; no clear D gene. This CDR3 has 17 amino acids. With 0 bases removed from V and 3 bases from J, the gap between germline ends came to 15 bases. CDR1 is MGHRA and CDR2 is YSYEKL in the germline V gene. DNA for the CDR3: TGCGCCAGCAGCCAAGAAGGAGGTAGGACGGACAATCAGCCCCAGCATTTT. It codes for CASSQEGGRTDNQPQHF.

This chain uses TRBV13 with TRBJ2-7; maybe TRBD2 (6 bases). The length of the CDR3 is 12 residues. CDR1 and CDR2 from the germline V gene are PRHDT and FYEKMQ (reference sequence). Trimming removed 4 bases at V and 7 bases at J, with 11 bases between. The CDR3 DNA follows: TGTGCCAGCAGCTGGCAGGGAGGTGAGCAGTACTTC. Translation gives CASSWQGGEQYF. Variable domain in full (rest from reference TRBV13 and TRBJ2-7): AAGVIQSPRHLIKEKRETATLKCYPIPRHDTVYWYQQGPGQDPQFLISFYEKMQSDKGSIPDRFSAQQFSDYHSELNMSSLELGDSALYFCASSWQGGEQYFGPGTRLTVT.

The V and J genes are TRBV7-2 and TRBJ2-7, with TRBD2 identical over 9 bases. V lost 1 base to trimming and J lost 2 bases; unmatched junction nucleotides: 6. Germline-derived CDR1 and CDR2 are SGHTA and FQGNSA. The CDR3 runs 16 residues. CDR3 DNA sequence: TGTGCCAGCAGCTTAGTTCCGCTAGCGGGGACCTACGAGCAGTACTTC. It yields the protein CASSLVPLAGTYEQYF.

This sequence joins TRBV4-2 and TRBJ1-2, with 7 bases aligning to TRBD1. The CDR3 covers 15 residues. Trimming removed 4 bases from V and 0 bases from J; junction bases left unmatched: 5. Germline V gene data show CDR1 as LGHNA and CDR2 as YNFKEQ. The CDR3 DNA is TGTGCCAGCAGCCCTTGGGACAGTTCTAACTATGGCTACACCTTC. It is translated as CASSPWDSSNYGYTF.

The rearrangement links TRBV5-8 to TRBJ1-4; 8 bases align to TRBD1. J lost 6 bases, V lost 3 bases, and 16 bases had no gene match. The CDR3 is 18 residues long. The germline CDR1 and CDR2 sequences are SGHTS and YDEGEE. CDR3 sequence (DNA): TGTGCCAGCAGCTATTCCGGGACAGGCTATGAGGGTGATGAAAAACTGTTTTTT. It yields the protein CASSYSGTGYEGDEKLFF. The whole variable domain, remainder taken from reference TRBV5-8 and TRBJ1-4, is EAGVTQSPTHLIKTRGQQATLRCSPISGHTSVYWYQQALGLGLQFLLWYDEGEERNRGNFPPRFSGRQFPNYSSELNVNALELEDSALYLCASSYSGTGYEGDEKLFFGSGTQLSVL.

CDR3 DNA sequence: TGCGCCAGCAGCTTGGCCTCCCAGGACAGGGCCGGAGGCTACACCTTC. This sequence encodes CASSLASQDRAGGYTF. The chain couples TRBV5-1 to TRBJ1-2, with TRBD1 matching over 8 bases. The J segment lost 8 bases and the V segment lost 0 bases, leaving 12 bases of the junction unmatched. This CDR3 contains 16 residues. CDR1 and CDR2 (germline): SGHRS, YFSETQ.

This sequence joins TRBV4-1 and TRBJ1-5; 9 positions agree with TRBD1. V lost 4 bases, J lost 4 bases, and 2 bases stayed unmatched. CDR3 size: 14 residues. CDR1 is MGHRA and CDR2 is YSYEKL in the germline V gene. The CDR3 bases are TGCGCCAGCAGCCGGACAGGGGAAAATCAGCCCCAGCATTTT. Translation gives CASSRTGENQPQHF.

This rearrangement joins TRBV27 to TRBJ2-7; TRBD1 agrees at 12 bases. The ends lost 4 bases at V and 4 bases at J; junction bases unmatched: 5. The CDR3 has 15 amino acids. Per germline, CDR1 MNHEY and CDR2 SMNVEV (reference sequence). In DNA form, the CDR3 reads TGTGCCAGCAGTTATACGGGACAGGGGGCTTACGAGCAGTACTTC. Translating gives CASSYTGQGAYEQYF.

The chain is built from TRBV29-1 and TRBJ2-7; TRBD1 matches 9 bases. V shed 2 bases and J 3 bases; nucleotides not matched to a gene: 2. Per the germline V gene, CDR1 is SQVTM and CDR2 is ANQGSEA. The CDR3 consists of 13 residues. For the CDR3, the DNA is TGCAGCGTTGAAAAGGGACAGGGCTACGAGCAGTACTTC. Translation gives CSVEKGQGYEQYF.

This clone was picked up one time. The J gene is TRBJ2-2, the V gene TRBV19; the match to TRBD2 covers 10 bases. The germline V gene has CDR1 LNHDA and CDR2 SQIVND (reference sequence). Trimming took 3 bases from V and 7 from J; bases not matched to a gene: 8. The CDR3 loop spans 16 amino acids. In DNA, the CDR3 is TGTGCCAGTAGTATCGGCACTAGCGGGAAGTACGGGGAGCTGTTTTTT. It specifies CASSIGTSGKYGELFF.

This chain connects TRBV7-2 to TRBJ1-1; D perhaps matches TRBD1 (6 bases). The CDR3 covers 14 residues. The germline V gene has CDR1 SGHTA and CDR2 FQGNSA. The V gene lost 3 bases and the J gene lost 7 bases, with 15 bases spanning the gap. CDR3 DNA: TGTGCCAGCAGCTTGTTCGGGACAAGGGGTGAAGCTTTCTTT. This sequence encodes CASSLFGTRGEAFF.

This clone is a singleton in its sample. This rearrangement joins TRBV7-9 to TRBJ2-2; 7 positions match TRBD1. The CDR3 has 16 amino acids. J lost 4 bases, V lost 5 bases, and 10 bases had no gene match. Germline loops: CDR1 SEHNR, CDR2 FQNEAQ (reference sequence). CDR3 DNA: TGTGCCAGCAGCGCCCCCGACAGGGAGTTCACCGGGGAGCTGTTTTTT. It translates to CASSAPDREFTGELFF. Variable domain in full (rest from reference TRBV7-9 and TRBJ2-2): DTGVSQNPRHKITKRGQNVTFRCDPISEHNRLYWYRQTLGQGPEFLTYFQNEAQLEKSRLLSDRFSAERPKGSFSTLEIQRTEQGDSAMYLCASSAPDREFTGELFFGEGSRLTVL.

The V gene is TRBV29-1, the J gene TRBJ1-1; D remains unclear. Trimming removed 4 bases from V and 10 bases from J, with 10 bases in between. The germline V gene has CDR1 SQVTM and CDR2 ANQGSEA. The CDR3 has 10 residues. The CDR3 DNA reads TGCAGCGTTGCCCAGGTCGGAGCTTTCTTT. This gives the protein CSVAQVGAFF. Looking up the rest from reference TRBV29-1 and TRBJ1-1 gives the full variable domain: SAVISQKPSRDICQRGTSLTIQCQVDSQVTMMFWYRQQPGQSLTLIATANQGSEATYESGFVIDKFPISRPNLTFSTLTVSNMSPEDSSIYLCSVAQVGAFFGQGTRLTVV.

This clone was seen once. The DNA of the CDR3 is TGTGCCATCAGTGACTACGACCTCCGGGGCAATCAGCCCCAGCATTTT. It is translated as CAISDYDLRGNQPQHF. This rearrangement joins TRBV10-3 to TRBJ1-5; D unclear. The CDR3 is made up of 16 amino acids. The ends were cut back, 3 bases at V and 2 bases at J, with 14 bases in the middle. Germline lookup yields CDR1 ENHRY and CDR2 SYGVKD.

This clone appeared a few times. This sequence joins TRBV4-3 and TRBJ2-6; 10 bases map to TRBD1. Germline V CDR1 and CDR2: LGHNA, YSLEER. The CDR3 sequence is 18 residues long. The ends lost 4 bases at V and 0 bases at J; junction bases unmatched: 6. The CDR3 nucleotides read TGCGCCAGCAGCCCACAGACAGGGGGCGGCTCTGGGGCCAACGTCCTGACTTTC. It specifies CASSPQTGGGSGANVLTF.

This chain uses TRBV5-8 with TRBJ2-3; tentative D call: TRBD2 (7 bases). The CDR3 length is 15 residues. V was trimmed by 1 base and J by 6 bases, leaving 15 bases between them. The germline gives CDR1 SGHTS, CDR2 YDEGEE. The CDR3, as DNA: TGTGCCAGCAGCTTGCTGGGGGGGGCGGGGGATACGCAGTATTTT. Encoded protein: CASSLLGGAGDTQYF.

This chain connects TRBV4-2 to TRBJ1-4; maybe TRBD1 (6 bases). Per the germline V gene, CDR1 is LGHNA and CDR2 is YNFKEQ. V shed 1 base and J shed 7 bases, with 10 bases lying between them. The CDR3 contains 14 residues. CDR3 protein: CASSQGRGGEKLFF. Written as DNA, the CDR3 is TGTGCCAGCAGCCAAGGGAGAGGGGGTGAAAAACTGTTTTTT.

The CDR3 sequence is CASRSPGLGVANVLTF. The DNA of the CDR3 is TGCGCCAGCAGGTCACCGGGCCTAGGGGTGGCCAACGTCCTGACTTTC. The rearrangement joins TRBV4-1 to TRBJ2-6; possibly TRBD1 for D (5 bases). V lost 6 bases and J 6 bases, leaving 18 bases between the germline ends. Germline CDR1 and CDR2: MGHRA and YSYEKL. This CDR3 region has 16 residues.

The CDR3 DNA sequence: TGTGCCAGCAGCTTAACCCACAGGGTAGGCTCCTACAATGAGCAGTTCTTC. Its translation: CASSLTHRVGSYNEQFF. The V call is TRBV7-3, the J call TRBJ2-1; a possible D gene is TRBD1 (6 bases). Germline-derived CDR1 and CDR2 are SGHTA and FQGTGA. The CDR3 length is 17 residues. V dropped 0 bases and J dropped 0 bases, with 12 bases sitting between them.

The CDR3: CATLGLAYEQYF. Here the CDR3 DNA reads TGTGCCACCTTGGGACTAGCCTACGAGCAGTACTTC. V usage is TRBV6-4 and J usage is TRBJ2-7; 8 bases are shared with TRBD2. Per germline, CDR1 MRHNA and CDR2 SNTAGT. CDR3 length: 12 residues. J was trimmed by 2 bases and V by 10 bases; bases with no gene match: 4.

The CDR3 nucleotides are TGTGCCAGCAGCTTGGGCGTCGGCGCGGTGAACACTGAAGCTTTCTTT. This codes for CASSLGVGAVNTEAFF. The chain recombines TRBV5-8 with TRBJ1-1, with D hard to call. Germline V gene sequence: CDR1 SGHTS, CDR2 YDEGEE. This CDR3 has 16 residues. V shed 0 bases and J shed 0 bases, with 12 bases lying between them.

This rearrangement joins TRBV4-1 to TRBJ2-5; the D is unclear. The germline V and J ends were trimmed by 0 bases and 5 bases, with 13 bases remaining between them. This CDR3 is 15 amino acids long. Germline assignment: CDR1 MGHRA and CDR2 YSYEKL. CDR3 bases: TGCGCCAGCAGCCAAGAGAGTCACGAGTACGAGACCCAGTACTTC. Its translation: CASSQESHEYETQYF.